This T cell receptor (beta chain) appears in the sequencing data of a study of T cells in Graves' hyperthyroidism and ophthalmopathy. Study-wide results and limits: From stable hyperthyroidism, ophthalmopathy was set apart by a 13 V-J model. Most thyroid clonotypes that were expanded above 0.001 also turned up in blood.

From germline, CDR1 is LGHNA and CDR2 YNFKEQ. CDR3 size: 15 residues. Trimming left V 0 bases short and J 4 bases short, with 10 bases between. For this clonotype: Its antigen remains unidentified.

Amplified regions were TCR beta CDR3 sequences from RNA transcripts. A first-round RT-PCR of the TCR CDR3 used the HTBI primer set. TCRdb re-called the multiplex PCR reads through MiXCR, storing one row per CDR3 protein. Of about 400,000 distinct CDR3 sequences listed, about 15% are singletons. Diagnosis rested on symptoms, serum thyroxine and TRAb, thyroid ultrasound, and orbital computed tomography. Fresh peripheral blood, roughly 10 ml, was the source of the PBMCs. The rearrangement joins TRBV4-2 to TRBJ1-3; D is undetermined. The sample comprised blood. The sequence was obtained from a woman between 25 and 40 years old with Graves' hyperthyroidism. The CDR3 here is CASSQERTEGNTIYF. The CDR3, as DNA: TGTGCCAGCAGCCAAGAGCGGACGGAGGGAAACACCATATATTTT.